The 16 T cell receptor beta chains listed next were all sequenced from one sample in a study of T cell responses to AZD1222 COVID-19 vaccine. Clones were read by immunoSEQ multiplex PCR, and TCRdb kept only the in-frame ones, dropping some. The sample contains about 130,000 clones, about nine tenths of which appear only once. Sequenced here: peripheral blood, sampled on day 0 of MenACWY control vaccination. The receptors here all came from an adult in good health.

This chain uses TRBV5-5 with TRBJ2-3; maybe TRBD2 (6 bases). Germline assignment: CDR1 SGHKS and CDR2 YYEKEE (reference sequence). The CDR3 spans 14 residues. V lost 2 bases and J 0 bases, leaving 7 bases between the germline ends. The CDR3: CASSLRGSTDTQYF. The CDR3 bases are TGTGCCAGCAGCTTACGGGGGAGCACAGATACGCAGTATTTT.

The chain employs TRBV7-9 and TRBJ2-5, with a possible D match to TRBD2 (7 bases). Germline V gene lookup returns CDR1 SEHNR and CDR2 FQNEAQ (reference sequence). Trimming shortened V by 5 bases and J by 2 bases, and 15 bases separated the two germline ends. The CDR3 spans 15 residues. The CDR3 region is CASSPRGGGQETQYF. DNA of the CDR3: TGTGCCAGCAGCCCTAGAGGGGGAGGGCAAGAGACCCAGTACTTC. The full variable domain, with the rest looked up from reference TRBV7-9 and TRBJ2-5, is DTGVSQNPRHKITKRGQNVTFRCDPISEHNRLYWYRQTLGQGPEFLTYFQNEAQLEKSRLLSDRFSAERPKGSFSTLEIQRTEQGDSAMYLCASSPRGGGQETQYFGPGTRLLVL.

This clone was counted once. The chain joins TRBV5-1 to TRBJ2-1; 8 bases fit TRBD1. The CDR3 has 17 residues. V shed 0 bases and J 0 bases; nucleotides not matched to a gene: 5. Germline assignment: CDR1 SGHRS and CDR2 YFSETQ. CDR3 sequence reads: CASSLGQGFSSYNEQFF. The CDR3 DNA sequence: TGCGCCAGCAGCTTGGGACAGGGGTTCAGCTCCTACAATGAGCAGTTCTTC.

V is TRBV7-9 and J is TRBJ2-3, with D unresolved. Trimming cost V 0 bases and J 2 bases, with 9 bases left between them. There are 15 residues in the CDR3. CDR1 and CDR2 (germline): SEHNR, FQNEAQ (reference sequence). The CDR3 reads CASSLARDITDTQYF. The DNA for the CDR3 is TGTGCCAGCAGCTTAGCGAGAGACATCACAGATACGCAGTATTTT. Full variable domain (remainder filled in from reference TRBV7-9 and TRBJ2-3): DTGVSQNPRHKITKRGQNVTFRCDPISEHNRLYWYRQTLGQGPEFLTYFQNEAQLEKSRLLSDRFSAERPKGSFSTLEIQRTEQGDSAMYLCASSLARDITDTQYFGPGTRLTVL.

This sequence joins TRBV6-6 and TRBJ1-1, with 9 nucleotides matching TRBD1. Trimming took 6 bases from V and 4 from J; bases not matched to a gene: 12. The germline gives CDR1 MNHNY, CDR2 SVGAGI (reference sequence). This CDR3 comprises 16 residues. For the CDR3, the DNA is TGTGCCAGCAGACCCAGCGACAGGGGGTACGGCACTGAAGCTTTCTTT. This encodes CASRPSDRGYGTEAFF.

This clone occurred a few times. This chain joins TRBV7-2 and TRBJ2-7; 8 positions match TRBD2. From germline, CDR1 is SGHTA and CDR2 FQGNSA. With V trimmed by 2 bases and J by 2 bases, 5 bases remained unmatched. The CDR3 contains 15 residues. The CDR3 here is CASSLNPGLAYEQYF. CDR3 sequence (DNA): TGTGCCAGCAGCTTAAATCCGGGACTAGCCTACGAGCAGTACTTC.

This clone appeared once. The gene calls are TRBV28 and TRBJ2-7; D is unclear. Per germline, CDR1 MDHEN and CDR2 SYDVKM. This CDR3 comprises 15 residues. Trimming took 5 bases from V and 0 from J, leaving 14 bases between them. The CDR3 DNA sequence: TGTGCCAGCAGTCCCTCGGCAGGAACCTCCTACGAGCAGTACGTC. It codes for CASSPSAGTSYEQYV.

V and J are TRBV27 and TRBJ1-5; no reliable D call. Trimming left V 2 bases short and J 3 bases short, with 11 bases between. CDR1 and CDR2 (germline): MNHEY, SMNVEV (reference sequence). There are 15 residues in the CDR3. CDR3 sequence reads: CASSLAGGPNQPQHF. In DNA, the CDR3 is TGTGCCAGCAGTTTAGCAGGAGGACCCAATCAGCCCCAGCATTTT.

This chain links TRBV12-3 or TRBV12-4 with TRBJ1-2; 8 bases fit TRBD1. Trimming removed 5 bases from V and 4 bases from J; junction bases left unmatched: 3. The CDR3 runs 13 residues. CDR3 protein: CASSDQGAYGYTF. CDR3 nucleotides: TGTGCCAGCAGTGATCAGGGGGCCTATGGCTACACCTTC.

The rearrangement uses TRBV7-3 and TRBJ1-1; D is uncertain. This CDR3 contains 14 residues. Per germline, CDR1 SGHTA and CDR2 FQGTGA. The V and J ends lost 5 bases and 0 bases respectively, with 10 bases between them. The CDR3 sequence: CASSRTNMNTEAFF. The CDR3 DNA reads TGTGCCAGCAGCCGCACGAACATGAACACTGAAGCTTTCTTT.

The rearrangement links TRBV6-6 to TRBJ2-2, with 10 nucleotides matching TRBD1. Germline V gene lookup returns CDR1 MNHNY and CDR2 SVGAGI (reference sequence). CDR3 length: 16 amino acids. V lost 5 bases, J lost 5 bases, and 8 bases stayed unmatched. Here the CDR3 DNA reads TGTGCCAGCAGTAGCCGGGACAGGGGAGTGACCGGGGAGCTGTTTTTT. Translation: CASSSRDRGVTGELFF.

The rearrangement links TRBV19 to TRBJ2-2, with D tentatively TRBD1 (5 bases). This CDR3 spans 13 amino acids. Trimming removed 3 bases from V and 5 bases from J, with 7 bases in between. The germline V gene has CDR1 LNHDA and CDR2 SQIVND (reference sequence). The CDR3 DNA sequence: TGTGCCAGTAGTATTCCAGGGACCGGGGAGCTGTTTTTT. It is translated as CASSIPGTGELFF.

V is TRBV28 and J is TRBJ2-1; TRBD1 matches 7 bases. The J segment lost 9 bases and the V segment lost 8 bases, leaving 16 bases of the junction unmatched. Germline V CDR1 and CDR2: MDHEN, SYDVKM. This CDR3 is 15 amino acids long. CDR3 bases: TGTGCCAGCCTGACCCCCGGGACAGCCTTCACTGAGCAGTTCTTC. It translates to CASLTPGTAFTEQFF. Together with reference TRBV28 and TRBJ2-1, the CDR3 gives the full variable domain: DVKVTQSSRYLVKRTGEKVFLECVQDMDHENMFWYRQDPGLGLRLIYFSYDVKMKEKGDIPEGYSVSREKKERFSLILESASTNQTSMYLCASLTPGTAFTEQFFGPGTRLTVL.

The V gene is TRBV19, the J gene TRBJ1-5; possible D gene TRBD1, 6 bases. V gave up 9 bases and J gave up 6 bases, with 12 bases separating them. Germline values: CDR1 LNHDA, CDR2 SQIVND (reference sequence). The CDR3 spans 12 residues. The CDR3 loop reads CASRTGFQPQHF. In DNA, the CDR3 is TGTGCCAGCCGAACAGGGTTTCAGCCCCAGCATTTT.

This chain uses TRBV4-1 with TRBJ1-3, with D tentatively TRBD1 (6 bases). The V and J ends lost 5 bases and 0 bases respectively, with 11 bases between them. The CDR3 length is 15 residues. Germline V gene sequence: CDR1 MGHRA, CDR2 YSYEKL. The CDR3, as DNA: TGCGCCAGCAGCTGGGACACCGTCTCTGGAAACACCATATATTTT. This codes for CASSWDTVSGNTIYF.

V gene TRBV29-1 combines with J gene TRBJ1-1; D unclear. The CDR3 contains 14 residues. V dropped 4 bases and J dropped 0 bases, with 12 bases sitting between them. CDR1 and CDR2 from the germline V gene are SQVTM and ANQGSEA. CDR3 DNA: TGCAGCGTTGCCCGGACTGTGATGAACACTGAAGCTTTCTTT. This codes for CSVARTVMNTEAFF.